This T cell receptor (beta chain) was recorded in a study of blood T cell repertoires in COVID-19 (dated by TCRdb to about 2020). At the level of the whole study: Samples covering the acute and convalescent phases of COVID-19 were provided by collaborators in the United States, Italy and Spain. The material from the prospective study consisted of cDNA or gDNA derived from T cells, B-cell-depleted T cells, or PBMCs. The dataset comprised deeply sampled blood TCRbeta repertoires from subjects exposed to, actively infected with, or recovered from COVID-19. The repertoires were released in a freely available public database meant as a resource for research on the immune response to SARS-CoV-2. The samples were drawn from two sources: the first 160 participants of the ongoing ImmuneRACE study, and fewer than 1,500 subjects contributed by 6 global collaborators. Sample metadata almost always included a de-identified subject ID, COVID-19 status, age in years and sex. Where HLA class I and class II types were available, the types were taken from metadata supplied by the sample provider, not from assay-based typing. Study-wide findings and limitations: Clinical and demographic metadata were provided uncurated, with the amount varying by source and participant.

As encoded in the germline V gene (reference sequence), CDR1 is SEHNR while CDR2 is FQNEAQ. V is pruned by 4 bases and J by 1 base, leaving 15 bases of the junction without a gene match. The CDR3 runs 19 residues from the cysteine to the phenylalanine. The kept DNA is CDR3 alone, 57 bases in frame from the first base. Points on this clone: Its antigen is still unknown. The record has no base qualities; no much larger clone is one base away.

Another Seattle source contributed samples from volunteer blood donors who had recovered from COVID-19. Whole blood was collected in K2EDTA tubes by collaborating institutions according to the institutions' own protocols. For TCRbeta analysis, collaborators shipped samples in one of three forms: frozen whole blood, isolated PBMCs, or DNA extracted from either of those sample types. TCRbeta CDR3 regions were amplified from genomic DNA using the immunoSEQ Assay, a bias-controlled multiplex PCR. As for the authors' bioinformatics: The number of nucleated cells in each sample was estimated by amplification of reference gene primers within the assay. To quantify the absolute abundance of each unique TCRbeta CDR3 rearrangement, sequence reads were collapsed and filtered. For each sample, productive Simpson clonality was calculated as the square root of Simpson's diversity index over productive rearrangements. In TCRdb, the immuneACCESS table is reduced to in-frame sequences with V and J assigned. These tables do not hold every clone; where another copy was compared, an unresolved V gene accounts for under half, and the others remain unexplained. That table gives V, J and clone size, and the DNA gave D and trimming. A total of approximately 250,000 clones appear in this sample, around 84% of them only once. In total, the top ten clones hold roughly 1.4% of the sample.

Sequenced: peripheral blood. This receptor was identified in a woman in her thirties or forties who had recovered from COVID-19. The chain is encoded by TRBV7-9 joined to TRBJ2-7, and TRBD1 aligns with 11 junction nucleotides. CDR3 sequence: CASSSTRWEGQGASYEQYF. In nucleotide form, the sequence is TGTGCCAGCAGCTCAACCCGTTGGGAAGGACAGGGGGCGTCCTACGAGCAGTACTTC.